This passage covers 21 T cell receptor beta chains from one sample sequenced in a study of control samples from healthy donors and cancer patients. TCRdb's table, derived via immunoSEQ multiplex PCR, lists solely in-frame clones and lacks some. Among some 110,000 clones, around 89% were seen once, and the ten largest hold around 2.5%. The material sequenced was blood. These receptors were taken from a woman aged 70-85 years in good health.

The V gene is TRBV24-1, the J gene TRBJ1-1; perhaps TRBD1 as D (5 bases). The V gene's germline CDR1 is KGHDR and CDR2 SFDVKD. This CDR3 contains 13 residues. The V gene lost 9 bases and the J gene lost 6 bases, with 16 bases spanning the gap. DNA of the CDR3: TGTGCCACCGGTCGGGGGGAAACCCCTGAAGCTTTCTTT. This encodes CATGRGETPEAFF.

This sequence joins TRBV4-2 and TRBJ1-5; D is possibly TRBD1 (5 bases). In germline, CDR1 is LGHNA, CDR2 YNFKEQ. The CDR3 runs to 17 residues. The V gene lost 4 bases and the J gene lost 0 bases, with 16 bases spanning the gap. CDR3 coding DNA: TGTGCCAGCAGCCCTGAAGCAGGGCCGTATAGCAATCAGCCCCAGCATTTT. Protein: CASSPEAGPYSNQPQHF.

The chain uses TRBV10-1 and TRBJ1-5; tentative D call: TRBD1 (6 bases). The CDR3 consists of 16 residues. The V gene's germline CDR1 is WNHNN and CDR2 SYGVQD (reference sequence). Trimming left V 6 bases short and J 0 bases short, with 15 bases between. CDR3 loop: CASSDPTGDSNQPQHF. As DNA, the CDR3 is TGCGCCAGCAGCGACCCGACAGGTGATAGCAATCAGCCCCAGCATTTT.

This clone turned up a few times. The J gene is TRBJ2-1, the V gene TRBV2; D ambiguous. V was clipped by 5 bases and J by 4 bases, with 9 bases between them. Looked up from germline, CDR1 is SNHLY and CDR2 is FYNNEI. The CDR3 loop spans 13 amino acids. This chain's CDR3 is CASSSQAYNEQFF. Written as DNA, the CDR3 is TGTGCCAGCAGTTCGCAGGCGTACAATGAGCAGTTCTTC.

This clone was detected only once. The genes are TRBV9 and TRBJ2-3; D is perhaps TRBD2 (6 bases). The V end lost 1 base, the J end lost 2 bases, and 11 bases lay between the germline ends. The CDR3 consists of 15 residues. Germline CDR1 reads SGDLS; CDR2 reads YYNGEE. The CDR3, as DNA: TGTGCCAGCAGCGTATTGCGGGGAGACACAGATACGCAGTATTTT. Translated: CASSVLRGDTDTQYF.

The rearrangement joins TRBV7-9 to TRBJ2-7, with 8 bases fitting TRBD2. The J segment lost 3 bases and the V segment lost 6 bases, leaving 13 bases of the junction unmatched. Germline V lookup: CDR1 SEHNR, CDR2 FQNEAQ (reference sequence). The CDR3 runs to 16 residues. CDR3: CASSSPGPGGYYEQYF. The CDR3 bases are TGTGCCAGCAGTTCACCGGGGCCGGGAGGGTACTACGAGCAGTACTTC.

J is TRBJ2-7 and V is TRBV5-6, with 8 bases fitting TRBD1. The germline CDR1 and CDR2 sequences are SGHDT and YYEEEE. With V trimmed by 4 bases and J by 3 bases, 6 bases remained unmatched. This CDR3 comprises 14 residues. CDR3 protein: CASSNPGQDYEQYF. The CDR3 DNA reads TGTGCCAGCAGCAACCCGGGACAGGACTACGAGCAGTACTTC.

The genes are TRBV3-1 (or the pseudogene TRBV3-2) and TRBJ1-1; D not certain. Trimming removed 2 bases from V and 1 base from J, with 8 bases in between. The CDR3 is made up of 14 amino acids. Germline V gives CDR1 LGHDT, CDR2 YNNKEL (reference sequence). The CDR3 coding sequence is TGTGCCAGCAGCCAACAGGTCGGGAACACTGAAGCTTTCTTT. Its protein is CASSQQVGNTEAFF.

In its sample, this clone was seen once. The chain joins TRBV24-1 to TRBJ2-3; D is possibly TRBD1 (6 bases). CDR1 and CDR2 from the germline V gene are KGHDR and SFDVKD. V dropped 6 bases and J dropped 0 bases, with 9 bases sitting between them. This CDR3 region has 14 residues. The CDR3 here is CATSRQGSTDTQYF. The CDR3 DNA reads TGTGCCACCAGTCGTCAGGGGAGCACAGATACGCAGTATTTT.

The chain recombines TRBV9 with TRBJ2-5; D not resolved. This CDR3 comprises 14 residues. The germline V gene encodes CDR1 SGDLS and CDR2 YYNGEE. V gave up 2 bases and J gave up 2 bases, with 10 bases separating them. CDR3 loop: CASSVGSRQETQYF. The CDR3 region has the DNA TGTGCCAGCAGCGTGGGATCCCGACAAGAGACCCAGTACTTC.

This clone was counted a single time. The chain combines TRBV19 with TRBJ1-1, with D unresolved. Deletions cut 0 bases from V and 0 bases from J, with 8 bases between. Germline CDR1 and CDR2: LNHDA and SQIVND (reference sequence). The CDR3 has 15 residues. The DNA for the CDR3 is TGTGCCAGTAGTATAGATCCATTCATGAACACTGAAGCTTTCTTT. As protein: CASSIDPFMNTEAFF.

V is TRBV5-1 and J is TRBJ1-3, with a weak D call TRBD1 (5 bases). Per the germline V gene, CDR1 is SGHRS and CDR2 is YFSETQ. The CDR3 runs 16 residues. V was pared by 2 bases and J by 0 bases, with 12 bases between. CDR3 sequence reads: CASSFSGPSSGNTIYF. CDR3 nucleotides: TGCGCCAGCAGCTTTTCGGGACCTAGCTCTGGAAACACCATATATTTT.

The chain uses TRBV6-6 and TRBJ1-3, with D uncertain. Germline V gene sequence: CDR1 MNHNY, CDR2 SVGAGI (reference sequence). V was clipped by 5 bases and J by 0 bases, with 17 bases between them. This CDR3 comprises 17 residues. DNA for the CDR3: TGTGCCAGCAGTCGGCTCCTCCTGCCATTCTCTGGAAACACCATATATTTT. Its translation is CASSRLLLPFSGNTIYF.

This sequence joins TRBV19 and TRBJ1-1; D gene ambiguous. The CDR3 length is 14 residues. Germline V gene data show CDR1 as LNHDA and CDR2 as SQIVND (reference sequence). Between the trimmed V and J ends, which lost 5 bases and 6 bases, there was a span of 16 bases. The chain's CDR3 is CASSRRELAAEAFF. The CDR3 DNA sequence: TGTGCCAGTAGTCGGAGGGAGCTTGCCGCTGAAGCTTTCTTT.

The chain recombines TRBV2 with TRBJ1-6, with D possibly TRBD1 on 5 matching bases. The germline V and J ends were trimmed by 7 bases and 7 bases, with 11 bases remaining between them. CDR3 length equals 13 residues. CDR1 and CDR2 (germline): SNHLY, FYNNEI. This chain's CDR3 is CASTQEQNSPLHF. The CDR3 DNA is TGTGCCAGCACACAGGAGCAAAATTCACCCCTCCACTTT.

About this clone: A read error may account for a junction end that differs from germline. The chain's CDR3 is CASRGTGQLGNQPQHF. The CDR3 coding sequence is TGTGCGAGTAGGGGGACAGGGCAGTTGGGCAATCAGCCCCAGCATTTT. V usage is TRBV19 and J usage is TRBJ1-5; the match to TRBD1 covers 9 bases. The V gene's germline CDR1 is LNHDA and CDR2 SQIVND (reference sequence). The CDR3 spans 16 residues.

This chain connects TRBV27 to TRBJ2-7; D gene ambiguous. Looked up from germline, CDR1 is MNHEY and CDR2 is SMNVEV (reference sequence). This CDR3 comprises 13 residues. Trimming shortened V by 5 bases and J by 0 bases, and 8 bases separated the two germline ends. CDR3 loop: CASSPRSSYEQYF. CDR3 coding DNA: TGTGCCAGCAGTCCAAGGAGCTCCTACGAGCAGTACTTC.

The V gene is TRBV5-6, the J gene TRBJ1-3, with D perhaps TRBD1 (5 bases). The germline V and J ends were trimmed by 0 bases and 1 base, with 8 bases remaining between them. The germline gives CDR1 SGHDT, CDR2 YYEEEE. The CDR3 is 15 residues long. The CDR3 loop reads CASSLEWGSGNTIYF. DNA for the CDR3: TGTGCCAGCAGCTTGGAATGGGGGTCTGGAAACACCATATATTTT.

V gene TRBV5-1 combines with J gene TRBJ2-7; 8 bases fit TRBD2. CDR1 is SGHRS and CDR2 is YFSETQ in the germline V gene. Germline trimming cut 1 base from V and 2 bases from J; bases unmatched to any gene: 8. The CDR3 has 16 residues. CDR3 amino acids: CASSLPRGGGTYEQYF. As DNA, the CDR3 is TGCGCCAGCAGCTTGCCCCGGGGCGGGGGGACCTACGAGCAGTACTTC.

The table lists this clone with a count of one. The genes are TRBV18 and TRBJ1-1; D ambiguous. CDR1 and CDR2 (germline): KGHSH, LQKENI. The length of the CDR3 is 12 residues. V lost 3 bases and J lost 5, with 7 bases in between. The CDR3 protein is CASSPILTEAFF. As DNA, the CDR3 is TGTGCCAGCTCACCCATACTGACTGAAGCTTTCTTT.

J is TRBJ1-4 and V is TRBV18, with TRBD1 matching over 11 bases. The germline V gene has CDR1 KGHSH and CDR2 LQKENI. The V and J ends lost 4 bases and 0 bases, in that order; junction bases with no gene match: 1. This CDR3 region has 16 residues. The CDR3 spells CASSRGQGATNEKLFF. CDR3 nucleotide sequence: TGTGCCAGCTCACGGGGACAGGGGGCAACTAATGAAAAACTGTTTTTT.